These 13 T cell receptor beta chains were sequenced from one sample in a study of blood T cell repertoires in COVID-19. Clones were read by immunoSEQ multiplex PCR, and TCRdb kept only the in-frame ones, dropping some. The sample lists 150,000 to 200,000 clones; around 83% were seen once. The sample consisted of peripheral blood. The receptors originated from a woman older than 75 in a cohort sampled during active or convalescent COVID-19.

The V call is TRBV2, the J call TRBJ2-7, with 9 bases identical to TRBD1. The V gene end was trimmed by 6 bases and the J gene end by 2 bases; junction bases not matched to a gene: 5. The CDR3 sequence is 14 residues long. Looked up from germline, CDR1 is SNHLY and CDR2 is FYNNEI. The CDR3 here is CASRDRTGAYEQYF. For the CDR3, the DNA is TGTGCCAGCAGGGATCGGACAGGGGCCTACGAGCAGTACTTC.

The CDR3 protein is CASRPVPGTDTQYF. CDR3 bases: TGTGCCAGCAGACCCGTGCCAGGCACAGATACGCAGTATTTT. The chain carries TRBV7-6 and TRBJ2-3; D remains ambiguous. V was shortened by 6 bases and J by 1 base, with 11 bases between the two germline ends. The CDR3 spans 14 residues. CDR1 SGHVS and CDR2 FNYEAQ come from the germline V gene.

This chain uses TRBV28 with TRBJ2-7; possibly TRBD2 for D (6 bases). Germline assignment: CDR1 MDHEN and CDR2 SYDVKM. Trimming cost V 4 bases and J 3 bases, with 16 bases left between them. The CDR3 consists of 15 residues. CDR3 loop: CASSWGHRRGYEQYF. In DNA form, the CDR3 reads TGTGCCAGCAGTTGGGGTCACCGGAGGGGCTACGAGCAGTACTTC.

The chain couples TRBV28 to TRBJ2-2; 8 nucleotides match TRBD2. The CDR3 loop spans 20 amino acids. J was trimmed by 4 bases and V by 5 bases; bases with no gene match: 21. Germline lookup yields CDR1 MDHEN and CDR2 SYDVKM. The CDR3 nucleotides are TGTGCCAGCAGTCTCCGCCCCGGGGGGGAGCGGGGGCGGGTCACCGGGGAGCTGTTTTTT. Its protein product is CASSLRPGGERGRVTGELFF.

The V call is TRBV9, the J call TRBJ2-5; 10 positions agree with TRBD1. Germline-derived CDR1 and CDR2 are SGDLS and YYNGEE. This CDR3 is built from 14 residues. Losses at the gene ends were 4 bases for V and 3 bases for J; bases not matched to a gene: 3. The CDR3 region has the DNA TGTGCCAGCAGCACTGGGACAGGGGAAGAGACCCAGTACTTC. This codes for CASSTGTGEETQYF.

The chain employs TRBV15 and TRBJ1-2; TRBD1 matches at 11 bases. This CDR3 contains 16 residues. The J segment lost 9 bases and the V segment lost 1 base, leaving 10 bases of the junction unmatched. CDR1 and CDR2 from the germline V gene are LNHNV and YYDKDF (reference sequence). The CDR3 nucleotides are TGTGCCACCAGCAGAGGAAAAGGACAGGGGGCGCGCAGCTACACCTTC. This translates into CATSRGKGQGARSYTF. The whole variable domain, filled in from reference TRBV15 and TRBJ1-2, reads DAMVIQNPRYQVTQFGKPVTLSCSQTLNHNVMYWYQQKSSQAPKLLFHYYDKDFNNEADTPDNFQSRRPNTSFCFLDIRSPGLGDTAMYLCATSRGKGQGARSYTFGSGTRLTVV.

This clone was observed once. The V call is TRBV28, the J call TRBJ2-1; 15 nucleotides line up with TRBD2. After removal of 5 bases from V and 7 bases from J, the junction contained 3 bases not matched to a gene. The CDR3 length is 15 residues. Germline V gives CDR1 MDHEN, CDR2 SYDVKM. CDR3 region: CASSRTSGGANEQFF. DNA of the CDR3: TGTGCCAGCAGTAGGACTAGCGGGGGGGCTAATGAGCAGTTCTTC.

For the CDR3, the DNA is TGTGCCAGCTTAGTGGACAGCTCCTACGAGCAGTACTTC. Its translation: CASLVDSSYEQYF. The rearrangement links TRBV2 to TRBJ2-7; D is perhaps TRBD1 (6 bases). V lost 8 bases and J lost 0, with 11 bases in between. CDR1 is SNHLY and CDR2 is FYNNEI in the germline V gene. The CDR3 is made up of 13 amino acids. The whole variable domain, filled in from reference TRBV2 and TRBJ2-7, reads EPEVTQTPSHQVTQMGQEVILRCVPISNHLYFYWYRQILGQKVEFLVSFYNNEISEKSEIFDDQFSVERPDGSNFTLKIRSTKLEDSAMYFCASLVDSSYEQYFGPGTRLTVT.

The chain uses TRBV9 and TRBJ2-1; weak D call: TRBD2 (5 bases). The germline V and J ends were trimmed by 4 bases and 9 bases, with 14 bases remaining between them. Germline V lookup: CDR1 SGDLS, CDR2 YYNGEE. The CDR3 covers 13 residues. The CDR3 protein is CASSPPGRGEQFF. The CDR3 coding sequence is TGTGCCAGCAGCCCCCCAGGTCGGGGTGAGCAGTTCTTC.

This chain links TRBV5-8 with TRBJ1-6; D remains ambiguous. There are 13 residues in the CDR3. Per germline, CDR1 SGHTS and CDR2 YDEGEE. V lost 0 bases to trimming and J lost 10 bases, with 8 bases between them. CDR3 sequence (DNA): TGTGCCAGCAGCTTGGAGGGAGGGTCACCCCTCCACTTT. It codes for CASSLEGGSPLHF.

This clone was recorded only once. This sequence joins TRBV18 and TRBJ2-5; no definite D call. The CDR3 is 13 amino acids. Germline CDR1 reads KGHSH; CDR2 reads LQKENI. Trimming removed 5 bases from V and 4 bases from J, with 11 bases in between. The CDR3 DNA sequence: TGTGCCAGCTCAGGGTCGCAGCGAGAGACCCAGTACTTC. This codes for CASSGSQRETQYF.

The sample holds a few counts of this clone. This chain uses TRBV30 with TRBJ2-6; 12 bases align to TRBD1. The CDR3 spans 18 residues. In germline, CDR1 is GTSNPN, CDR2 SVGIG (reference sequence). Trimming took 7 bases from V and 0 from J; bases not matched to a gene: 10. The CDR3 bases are TGTGCCTCCTCCGGGACAGGGGGCCCAAGCTCTGGGGCCAACGTCCTGACTTTC. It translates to CASSGTGGPSSGANVLTF.

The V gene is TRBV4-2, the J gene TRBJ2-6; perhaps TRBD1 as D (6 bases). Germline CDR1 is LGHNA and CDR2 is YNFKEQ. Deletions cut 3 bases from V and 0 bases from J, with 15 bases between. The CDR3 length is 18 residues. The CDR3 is CASSQDSKGVSGANVLTF. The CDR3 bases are TGTGCCAGCAGCCAGGACTCCAAGGGGGTCTCTGGGGCCAACGTCCTGACTTTC.